This T cell receptor beta chain was identified in a study of sequential checkpoint blockade in melanoma. For the study at large: Randomization was 1:1 between first-line nivolumab→ipilimumab and ipilimumab→nivolumab.

The germline V and J ends were trimmed by 4 bases and 0 bases, with 12 bases remaining between them. Germline CDR1 LNHDA, CDR2 SQIVND (reference sequence). The CDR3 has 15 amino acids. The count of this clone is one. Treatment specified: randomized to nivolumab then ipilimumab (arm A) or the reverse (arm B). No patient had prior DNA-damaging chemotherapy. Live CD3+CD8+ CD19− CD56− cells were sorted from PBMCs. Libraries were prepared by immunoSEQ multiplex PCR; TCRdb keeps only in-frame clonotypes and omits some of them. The data contain about 22,000 clones, nearly 70% of them singletons. This specimen was CD8+ T cells sorted from blood (inferred from file names), taken from a patient given nivolumab and ipilimumab in sequence. The genes are TRBV19 and TRBJ1-1; D unclear. This receptor was identified in a human donor with melanoma. This CDR3 is CASSSRADMNTEAFF. CDR3 in DNA: TGTGCCAGTAGTAGTCGTGCGGATATGAACACTGAAGCTTTCTTT.